The following is a T cell receptor beta chain sequence with its context. The antigen is not known. Trimming left V 5 bases short and J 4 bases short, with 13 bases between. CDR1 is MNHEY, CDR2 SMNVEV, per germline (reference sequence). The CDR3 extends over 14 amino acids. This entry belongs to a study of OX40 agonist ivuxolimab in advanced cancers. Overall study context: A diagnosis of hepatocellular carcinoma, melanoma, renal cell or head and neck cancer was present in dose-escalation patients.

Points from the study as a whole: Among the lowest levels of clonal expansion were found in partial responders at 0.1-3.0 mg/kg.

Produced via immunoSEQ multiplex PCR; TCRdb's table is partial and in-frame only. The data contain about 60,000 clones, 88% of them singletons. The source is an adult with an advanced solid tumor such as melanoma, head and neck, liver or kidney cancer. This chain connects TRBV27 to TRBJ2-3; the D is unclear. Specimen: CD4+ or CD8+ T cells sorted from blood, collected in a trial of the OX40 agonist ivuxolimab. The CDR3 region is CASSPGQVPDTQYF. The CDR3 region has the DNA TGTGCCAGCAGTCCCGGTCAGGTCCCAGATACGCAGTATTTT.